This T cell receptor beta chain was profiled in a study of CD8+ T cells in alopecia areata (dated 2018 in TCRdb). Concerning the study at large: Treated patients were enrolled in an open-label pilot trial of oral tofacitinib at 5 to 10 mg twice daily for moderate-to-severe alopecia areata. RNA was extracted with the PAXgene miRNA kit for fixed scalp, the miRNeasy kit for PBMCs, and the RNeasy kit for mouse skin. Tofacitinib was given for 6 to 18 months, followed by 6 months of follow-up off drug to assess delayed response and recurrence. Biopsies were taken from tofacitinib-treated patients at baseline and again at 4 and 24 weeks into treatment, and several of those patients also had a later scalp biopsy. Scalp tissue and sorted CD4+ and CD8+ peripheral blood T cells from patchy and totalis/universalis alopecia areata patients and from healthy controls were covered by human TCRbeta sequencing. Amplification of TCRbeta CDR3 regions was done by immunoSEQ multiplex PCR using 35 Vbeta forward primers and 13 Jbeta reverse primers. Scalp clonality was compared among normal scalp (n=4), patchy alopecia areata scalp (n=8), and alopecia totalis/universalis scalp (n=8). In both human patients and the C3H/HeJ mouse model, the study applied high-throughput TCRbeta sequencing to look at T cell clonal expansion in alopecia areata. The investigation overall reported the following: Lesional scalp, especially in alopecia totalis/universalis, showed higher clonality and more expanded CD8+ clones than normal scalp, suggesting antigenic drive. Resident alphabeta T cells in normal human skin are also sequenced, complicating scalp TCR repertoire analysis, unlike mouse skin dominated by gammadelta T cells. Shared TCR sequences between patients were less evident than in mice, which may be partly attributable to HLA diversity in the patient population.

The meaning of the sample's time point label: baseline before oral tofacitinib. From alopecia areata patients, peripheral blood was collected along with lesional scalp punch biopsies. PBMCs were isolated by density centrifugation and stained for CD3, CD4 and CD8, and CD4+ and CD8+ T cells were sorted on a FACSAria. Library preparation employed the immunoSEQ multiplex PCR assay. RNA was extracted from all samples and reverse transcribed into cDNA as template for TCR sequencing. First-strand cDNA was synthesized using SuperScript III with a 2:1 mix of oligo-dT and random hexamers. A synthetic immune receptor repertoire was used to measure amplification bias, and any remaining bias was corrected computationally. The authors processed their data as follows. Raw reads were preprocessed to remove errors, and CDR3 was defined by IMGT conventions from the conserved cysteine to phenylalanine. Clonality was calculated as 1 minus Shannon entropy normalized by log2 of the number of productive unique TCRs. CD4 or CD8 identity of scalp clones was inferred by cross-referencing scalp TCRbeta sequences with sorted blood CD4 and CD8 repertoires. TCRdb mirrors the immuneACCESS table, restricted to in-frame sequences. Some clones are absent from its copies; in checked studies, under half trace to an unresolved V gene, and the reason for the others is unknown. V and J calls and clone size are copied from that table; D and trimming were computed from the DNA. The sample has 200,000 to 250,000 clones on record, around 62% of them singletons. Approximately 0.5% of the sample is held by the ten biggest clonotypes.

With respect to this clone: What this receptor recognizes is not known. No base-level quality is on record; no much larger clone is a single base apart.

The CDR3 contains 15 residues, cysteine and phenylalanine counted. CDR3 DNA only is kept here, 45 bases in frame from base 1. Relative to germline, V is 5 bases shorter and J is 6 bases shorter, with 16 bases between their ends. As encoded in the germline V gene, CDR1 is SGHNT while CDR2 is YENEEA. The chain is made from TRBV11-3 and TRBJ2-2; no D gene is confidently identified. This specimen consisted of CD4+ T cells sorted from blood, obtained at week 0. The source is a human donor with alopecia areata. This receptor carries the CDR3 CASSPGPALAGELFF. The sequenced DNA is TGTGCCAGCAGCCCAGGCCCCGCTCTAGCCGGGGAGCTGTTTTTT.